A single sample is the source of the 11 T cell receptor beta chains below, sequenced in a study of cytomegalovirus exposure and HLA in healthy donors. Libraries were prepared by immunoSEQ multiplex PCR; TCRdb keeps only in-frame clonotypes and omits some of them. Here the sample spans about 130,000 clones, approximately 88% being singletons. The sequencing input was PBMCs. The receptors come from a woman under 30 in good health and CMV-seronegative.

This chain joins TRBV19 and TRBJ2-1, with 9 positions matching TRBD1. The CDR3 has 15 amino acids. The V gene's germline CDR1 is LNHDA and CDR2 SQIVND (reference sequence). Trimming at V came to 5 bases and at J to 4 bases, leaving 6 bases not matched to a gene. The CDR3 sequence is CASSGRTGDYNEQFF. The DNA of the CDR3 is TGTGCCAGTAGTGGTCGGACAGGGGATTACAATGAGCAGTTCTTC.

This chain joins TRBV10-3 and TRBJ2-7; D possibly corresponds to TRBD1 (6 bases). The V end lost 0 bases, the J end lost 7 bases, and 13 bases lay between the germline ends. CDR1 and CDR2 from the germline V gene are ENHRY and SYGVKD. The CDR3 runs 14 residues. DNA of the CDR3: TGTGCCATCAGTGAGTCTGAAGGGGGTAGAGAGCAGTACTTC. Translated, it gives CAISESEGGREQYF.

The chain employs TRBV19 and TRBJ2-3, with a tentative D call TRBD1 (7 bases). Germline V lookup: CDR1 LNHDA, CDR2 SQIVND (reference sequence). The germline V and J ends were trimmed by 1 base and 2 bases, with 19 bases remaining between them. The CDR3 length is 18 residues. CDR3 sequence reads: CASSIGQGGVIFTDTQYF. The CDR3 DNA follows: TGTGCCAGTAGTATAGGACAGGGAGGAGTAATCTTCACAGATACGCAGTATTTT.

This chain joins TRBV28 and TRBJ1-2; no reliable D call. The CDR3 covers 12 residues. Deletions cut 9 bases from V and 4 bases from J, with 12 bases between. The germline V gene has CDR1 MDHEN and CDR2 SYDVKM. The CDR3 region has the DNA TGTGCCAGTAAGGAAGGAGGCTATGGCTACACCTTC. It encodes CASKEGGYGYTF.

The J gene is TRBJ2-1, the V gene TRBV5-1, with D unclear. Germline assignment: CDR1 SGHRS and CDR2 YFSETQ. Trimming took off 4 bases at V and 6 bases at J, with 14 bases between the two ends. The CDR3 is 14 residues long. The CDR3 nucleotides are TGCGCCAGCAGCGACACGGCCTCAATCAATGAGCAGTTCTTC. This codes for CASSDTASINEQFF.

This CDR3 reads CASSLVNGYGYTF. The CDR3 DNA is TGTGCCAGCAGTTTAGTCAACGGCTATGGCTACACCTTC. The rearrangement uses TRBV27 and TRBJ1-2; D unclear. V lost 2 bases to trimming and J lost 4 bases, with 8 bases between them. CDR1 is MNHEY and CDR2 is SMNVEV in the germline V gene (reference sequence). The CDR3 has 13 amino acids.

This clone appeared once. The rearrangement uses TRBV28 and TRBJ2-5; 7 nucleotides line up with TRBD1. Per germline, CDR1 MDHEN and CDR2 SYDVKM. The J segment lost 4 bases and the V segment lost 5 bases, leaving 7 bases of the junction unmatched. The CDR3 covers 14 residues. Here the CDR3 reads CASSRTGSGETQYF. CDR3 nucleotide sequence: TGTGCCAGCAGTCGGACAGGCTCGGGAGAGACCCAGTACTTC.

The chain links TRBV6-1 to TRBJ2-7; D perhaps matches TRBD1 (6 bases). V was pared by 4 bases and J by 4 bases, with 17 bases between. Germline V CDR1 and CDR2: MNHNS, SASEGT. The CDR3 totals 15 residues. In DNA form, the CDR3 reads TGTGCCAGCAGTGTTGGACAGATGACATATTACGAGCAGTACTTC. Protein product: CASSVGQMTYYEQYF.

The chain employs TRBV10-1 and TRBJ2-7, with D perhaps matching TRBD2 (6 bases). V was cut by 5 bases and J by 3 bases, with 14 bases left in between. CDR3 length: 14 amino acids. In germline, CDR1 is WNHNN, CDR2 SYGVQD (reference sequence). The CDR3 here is CASSPGTALYEQYF. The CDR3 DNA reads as TGCGCCAGCAGTCCAGGGACTGCCCTCTACGAGCAGTACTTC.

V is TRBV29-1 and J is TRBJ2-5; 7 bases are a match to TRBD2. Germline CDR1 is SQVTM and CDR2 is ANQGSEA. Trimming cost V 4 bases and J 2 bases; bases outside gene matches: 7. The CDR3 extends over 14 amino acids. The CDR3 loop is CSVGVRGEQETQYF. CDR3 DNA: TGCAGCGTTGGGGTTCGGGGGGAGCAAGAGACCCAGTACTTC.

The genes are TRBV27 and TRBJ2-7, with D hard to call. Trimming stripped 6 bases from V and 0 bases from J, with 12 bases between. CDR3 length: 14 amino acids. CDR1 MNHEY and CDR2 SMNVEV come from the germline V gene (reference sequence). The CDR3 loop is CASSTGPSSYEQYF. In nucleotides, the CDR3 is TGTGCCAGCAGCACTGGTCCAAGCTCCTACGAGCAGTACTTC.